Below are 9 T cell receptor beta chains sequenced from a single sample in a study of patients and donors after allogeneic stem cell transplantation. TCRdb called the RT-PCR reads again in MiXCR, with one record for every CDR3 protein. The data contain about 960,000 distinct CDR3 sequences, approximately 19% of them singletons. Sequenced material: blood, either unsorted or a sorted T cell fraction (not recorded which). These receptors came from a human donor who was either an allogeneic HSCT recipient or a stem cell or donor lymphocyte infusion donor (not recorded which). It is not recorded whose cells these are; they may come from a transplant donor.

This clonotype was recorded many times. The rearrangement joins TRBV6-5 to TRBJ2-3, with D perhaps TRBD2 (5 bases). CDR3 length: 14 residues. V lost 0 bases to trimming and J lost 1 base, with 5 bases between them. Germline loops: CDR1 MNHEY, CDR2 SVGAGI. The CDR3 is CASSYSRGTDTQYF. The CDR3 nucleotides read TGTGCCAGCAGTTACTCGCGGGGCACAGATACGCAGTATTTT.

This clonotype was counted at least ten times. The chain recombines TRBV10-3 with TRBJ2-7; 8 nucleotides align to TRBD1. The ends lost 10 bases at V and 5 bases at J; junction bases unmatched: 4. The length of the CDR3 is 11 residues. Germline CDR1 reads ENHRY; CDR2 reads SYGVKD. The CDR3 protein is CATTGVHEQYF. In DNA form, the CDR3 reads TGTGCCACGACAGGGGTGCACGAGCAGTACTTC.

This clonotype has more than one count but fewer than ten. The rearrangement links TRBV6-5 to TRBJ1-1; 9 bases are shared with TRBD1. The CDR3 has 12 residues. V was clipped by 3 bases and J by 11 bases; unmatched bases: 4. Germline V CDR1 and CDR2: MNHEY, SVGAGI. CDR3 sequence reads: CASSYNRGQAFF. The CDR3 DNA follows: TGTGCCAGCAGTTATAACAGGGGGCAGGCTTTCTTT.

This clonotype was seen a few times. J is TRBJ2-7 and V is TRBV27; 12 bases map to TRBD2. Germline values: CDR1 MNHEY, CDR2 SMNVEV (reference sequence). The CDR3 contains 14 residues. V gave up 5 bases and J gave up 5 bases; unmatched junction bases: 4. The CDR3 protein is CASSPGTSGHEQYF. The CDR3 coding sequence is TGTGCCAGCAGTCCCGGGACTAGCGGGCACGAGCAGTACTTC.

This clonotype has a handful of counts. The chain employs TRBV2 and TRBJ2-3; tentative D call: TRBD1 (5 bases). This CDR3 comprises 14 residues. V shed 4 bases and J shed 5 bases, with 13 bases lying between them. Germline lookup yields CDR1 SNHLY and CDR2 FYNNEI. CDR3 loop: CASSVVQVLDTQYF. CDR3 nucleotides: TGTGCCAGCAGTGTTGTACAGGTGTTAGATACGCAGTATTTT.

This clonotype was observed a few times. The chain is built from TRBV7-9 and TRBJ2-1; TRBD1 is a possible D gene (5 bases). Germline CDR1 and CDR2: SEHNR and FQNEAQ (reference sequence). Trimming took 5 bases from V and 5 from J, leaving 19 bases between them. CDR3 length equals 16 residues. The CDR3: CASSPRRRVGDNEQFF. In DNA, the CDR3 is TGTGCCAGCAGCCCCAGACGACGGGTAGGGGACAATGAGCAGTTCTTC.

The rearrangement joins TRBV5-6 to TRBJ1-6; D unclear. This CDR3 spans 13 amino acids. Between the trimmed V and J ends, which lost 4 bases and 6 bases, there was a span of 8 bases. CDR1 SGHDT and CDR2 YYEEEE come from the germline V gene. The CDR3 coding sequence is TGTGCCAGCAGCCCAGAACTTAATTCACCCCTCCACTTT. It yields the protein CASSPELNSPLHF.

This clonotype was recorded many times. The chain combines TRBV4-1 with TRBJ2-2; D possibly corresponds to TRBD2 (6 bases). There are 15 residues in the CDR3. Per the germline V gene, CDR1 is MGHRA and CDR2 is YSYEKL. The ends were cut back, 4 bases at V and 1 base at J, with 10 bases in the middle. CDR3 sequence: CASSLGLENTGELFF. DNA of the CDR3: TGCGCCAGCAGCCTGGGACTCGAGAACACCGGGGAGCTGTTTTTT.

The rearrangement links TRBV12-3 or TRBV12-4 to TRBJ1-1; 8 nucleotides match TRBD1. The V segment lost 5 bases and the J segment 0 bases; nucleotides outside the gene matches: 5. The CDR3 runs 15 residues. DNA of the CDR3: TGTGCCAGCAGTAGGACAGGGCCTATGAACACTGAAGCTTTCTTT. It is translated as CASSRTGPMNTEAFF.